The clone carrying this TCR beta chain turned up a few times. Cohorts were based on clinical histories the participants reported. Two negative PCRs, clearance, or symptom resolution characterized the recovered Cohort 3 donors. These data come from a study of blood T cell repertoires in COVID-19. Study-level background: The study drew acute and convalescent COVID-19 samples from the United States, Italy and Spain.

As handled by the study authors: Estimation of nucleated cell counts relied on the amplification of reference gene primers. TCRdb's table, derived via immunoSEQ multiplex PCR, lists solely in-frame clones and lacks some. The V and J calls and clone size come from that table; D and trimming were worked out from the DNA. In the table there are 240,000 or so clones, around 86% of which are singletons. V was trimmed by 5 bases and J by 5 bases, leaving 13 bases between them. The germline CDR1 and CDR2 sequences are SGHTA and FQGNSA. The CDR3 is 14 residues long. Material for sequencing was PBMCs or T cells enriched from blood (not recorded which). The V and J genes are TRBV7-2 and TRBJ2-1, with D possibly being TRBD1 (6 bases). The TCR sequence derives from a woman aged 50 to 60 who had recovered from COVID-19. CDR3 amino acids: CASSTRQAHNEQFF. The DNA for the CDR3 is TGTGCCAGCAGCACTAGACAGGCCCACAATGAGCAGTTCTTC. Based on the CDR3 plus reference TRBV7-2 and TRBJ2-1, the full variable domain is GAGVSQSPSNKVTEKGKDVELRCDPISGHTALYWYRQSLGQGLEFLIYFQGNSAPDKSGLPSDRFSAERTGGSVSTLTIQRTQQEDSAVYLCASSTRQAHNEQFFGPGTRLTVL.